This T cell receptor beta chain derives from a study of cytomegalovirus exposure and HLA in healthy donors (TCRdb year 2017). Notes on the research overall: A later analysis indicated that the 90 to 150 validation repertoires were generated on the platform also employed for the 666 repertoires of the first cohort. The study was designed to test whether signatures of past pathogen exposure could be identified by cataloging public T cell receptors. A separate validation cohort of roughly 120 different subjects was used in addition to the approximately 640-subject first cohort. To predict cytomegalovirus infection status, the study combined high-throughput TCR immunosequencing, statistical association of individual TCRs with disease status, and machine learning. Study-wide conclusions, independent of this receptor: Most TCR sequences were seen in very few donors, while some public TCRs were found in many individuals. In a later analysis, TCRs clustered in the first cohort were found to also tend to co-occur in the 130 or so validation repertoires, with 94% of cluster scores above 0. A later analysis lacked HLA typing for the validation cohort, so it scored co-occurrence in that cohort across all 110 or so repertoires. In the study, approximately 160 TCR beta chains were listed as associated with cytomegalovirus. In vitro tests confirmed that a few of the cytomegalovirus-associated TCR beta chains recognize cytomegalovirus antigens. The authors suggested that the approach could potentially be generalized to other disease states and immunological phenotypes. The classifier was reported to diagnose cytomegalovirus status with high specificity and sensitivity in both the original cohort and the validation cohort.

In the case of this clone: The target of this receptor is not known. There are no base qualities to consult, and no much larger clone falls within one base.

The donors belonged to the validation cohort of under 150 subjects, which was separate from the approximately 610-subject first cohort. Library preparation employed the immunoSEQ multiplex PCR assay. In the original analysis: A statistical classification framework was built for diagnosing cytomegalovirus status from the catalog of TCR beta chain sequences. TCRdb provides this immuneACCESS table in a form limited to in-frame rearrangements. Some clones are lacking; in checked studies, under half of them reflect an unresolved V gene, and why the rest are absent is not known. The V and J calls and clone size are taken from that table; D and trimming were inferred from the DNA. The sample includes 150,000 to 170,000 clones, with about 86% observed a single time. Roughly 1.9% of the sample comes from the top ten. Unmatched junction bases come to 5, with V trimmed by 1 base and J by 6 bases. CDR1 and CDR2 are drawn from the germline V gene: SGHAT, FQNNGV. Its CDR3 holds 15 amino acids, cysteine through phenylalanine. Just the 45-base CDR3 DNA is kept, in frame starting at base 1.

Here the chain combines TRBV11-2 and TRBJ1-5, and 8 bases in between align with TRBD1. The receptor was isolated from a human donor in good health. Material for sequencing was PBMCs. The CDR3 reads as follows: CASSLGTGLGQPQHF. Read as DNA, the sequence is TGTGCCAGCAGCTTAGGGACAGGGTTGGGTCAGCCCCAGCATTTT. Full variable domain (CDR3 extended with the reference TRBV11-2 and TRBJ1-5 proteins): EAGVAQSPRYKIIEKRQSVAFWCNPISGHATLYWYQQILGQGPKLLIQFQNNGVVDDSQLPKDRFSAERLKGVDSTLKIQPAKLEDSAVYLCASSLGTGLGQPQHFGDGTRLSIL.